The 20 T cell receptor beta chains in this list originate from one sample, sequenced in a study of blood T cell repertoires in COVID-19. Method: immunoSEQ multiplex PCR; TCRdb's copy keeps in-frame clones and lacks some. The sample lists some 270,000 clones; more than 75% were seen once. Sequencing input: peripheral blood. The receptors come from a woman at least 80 years old with COVID-19, enrolled during active disease.

The chain couples TRBV11-2 to TRBJ2-7; tentative D call: TRBD2 (6 bases). Between the trimmed V and J ends, which lost 5 bases and 1 base, there was a span of 18 bases. Per germline, CDR1 SGHAT and CDR2 FQNNGV. This CDR3 is 16 amino acids long. CDR3 nucleotide sequence: TGTGCCAGCAGCGAAGGCCGGGGGAGGCAGTCCTACGAGCAGTACTTC. As protein: CASSEGRGRQSYEQYF.

The V and J genes are TRBV19 and TRBJ1-2, with a weak D call TRBD1 (6 bases). This CDR3 comprises 15 residues. Per germline, CDR1 LNHDA and CDR2 SQIVND (reference sequence). Trimming took off 6 bases at V and 0 bases at J, with 14 bases between the two ends. The CDR3 region is CASSTGTHTNYGYTF. The DNA for the CDR3 is TGTGCCAGTAGCACCGGGACACACACTAACTATGGCTACACCTTC.

Note on this clone: Additional DNA sequences in this sample encode the identical CDR3. The V call is TRBV3-1 (or the pseudogene TRBV3-2), the J call TRBJ1-3; 7 bases agree with TRBD1. The V segment lost 1 base and the J segment 0 bases; nucleotides outside the gene matches: 0. Germline V gene lookup returns CDR1 LGHDT and CDR2 YNNKEL (reference sequence). The CDR3 sequence is 15 residues long. The CDR3 reads CASSQAGGSGNTIYF. The CDR3, as DNA: TGTGCCAGCAGCCAAGCAGGGGGCTCTGGAAACACCATATATTTT.

This clone was seen a few times. The rearrangement joins TRBV18 to TRBJ2-3, with TRBD2 matching 7 bases. Germline assignment: CDR1 KGHSH and CDR2 LQKENI. The junction had 2 bases not matched to a gene; V was cut back by 2 bases and J by 6 bases. This CDR3 has 13 residues. In DNA, the CDR3 is TGTGCCAGCTCACCAGGACTAGAGGATACGCAGTATTTT. Residues: CASSPGLEDTQYF. Filled out from reference TRBV18 and TRBJ2-3, the complete variable domain reads NAGVMQNPRHLVRRRGQEARLRCSPMKGHSHVYWYRQLPEEGLKFMVYLQKENIIDESGMPKERFSAEFPKEGPSILRIQQVVRGDSAAYFCASSPGLEDTQYFGPGTRLTVL.

CDR3 protein: CAWSGADDTQYF. The CDR3 DNA follows: TGTGCCTGGAGTGGGGCTGATGATACGCAGTATTTT. The chain combines TRBV30 with TRBJ2-3; D unclear. The germline gives CDR1 GTSNPN, CDR2 SVGIG (reference sequence). Trimming took off 1 base at V and 6 bases at J, with 8 bases between the two ends. This CDR3 is 12 amino acids long.

CDR3 amino acids: CASSLAGSFSTDTQYF. The CDR3, as DNA: TGTGCCAGCAGCTTAGCGGGCAGTTTTAGCACAGATACGCAGTATTTT. This chain uses TRBV7-9 with TRBJ2-3; D ambiguous. The V end was cut by 0 bases, the J end by 0 bases, with 10 bases between. This CDR3 contains 16 residues. CDR1 SEHNR and CDR2 FQNEAQ come from the germline V gene (reference sequence).

CDR3 DNA sequence: TGTGCCAGCGCTACAGGGGACTATGGCTACACCTTC. This sequence encodes CASATGDYGYTF. The rearrangement links TRBV6-6 to TRBJ1-2; the match to TRBD1 covers 7 bases. Germline CDR1 MNHNY, CDR2 SVGAGI (reference sequence). The CDR3 contains 12 residues. V lost 8 bases, J lost 3 bases, and 3 bases stayed unmatched.

The chain joins TRBV28 to TRBJ2-6; D remains ambiguous. CDR3 length: 14 amino acids. The V and J ends lost 9 bases and 4 bases respectively, with 13 bases between them. The germline V gene encodes CDR1 MDHEN and CDR2 SYDVKM. The CDR3 DNA sequence: TGTGCCAGTATAGAGTCCTTGGGGGCCAACGTCCTGACTTTC. This gives the protein CASIESLGANVLTF.

CDR3 sequence: CASSPGFYSSPLHF. CDR3 sequence (DNA): TGTGCCAGCAGTCCAGGGTTTTACTCCTCACCCCTCCACTTT. The rearrangement links TRBV27 to TRBJ1-6; D perhaps matches TRBD1 (5 bases). Trimming pared 5 bases from V and 10 bases from J, leaving 15 bases between. From germline, CDR1 is MNHEY and CDR2 SMNVEV (reference sequence). This CDR3 has 14 residues.

CDR3 in amino acids: CASTGPGGTEAFF. The CDR3 bases are TGTGCCAGCACCGGTCCGGGAGGCACTGAAGCTTTCTTT. V gene TRBV27 combines with J gene TRBJ1-1, with D hard to call. Trimming left V 7 bases short and J 4 bases short, with 13 bases between. The germline V gene has CDR1 MNHEY and CDR2 SMNVEV (reference sequence). This CDR3 has 13 amino acids.

This rearrangement joins TRBV5-4 to TRBJ2-7; 8 nucleotides agree with TRBD1. V trimming: 4 bases; J trimming: 1 base; junction bases outside the gene matches: 10. Germline assignment: CDR1 SGHNT and CDR2 YYREEE (reference sequence). The CDR3 length is 16 residues. The CDR3 DNA is TGTGCCAGCAGCCCTGGACAGGGTTCCAAATCCTACGAGCAGTACTTC. Translated, it gives CASSPGQGSKSYEQYF.

V gene TRBV6-5 combines with J gene TRBJ1-1, with 10 bases that match TRBD1. With 6 bases clipped from V and 6 bases from J, the junction kept 7 bases outside the gene matches. The CDR3 runs to 14 residues. Germline V gene data show CDR1 as MNHEY and CDR2 as SVGAGI. CDR3 coding DNA: TGTGCCAGCAGGGCCGACAGGGGGCAAGCTGAAGCTTTCTTT. Translated, it gives CASRADRGQAEAFF.

The chain recombines TRBV15 with TRBJ2-3, with 11 bases fitting TRBD2. CDR3 size: 17 residues. CDR1 and CDR2 (germline): LNHNV, YYDKDF (reference sequence). Trimming removed 1 base from V and 4 bases from J; junction bases left unmatched: 7. CDR3 in DNA: TGTGCCACCAGCAGAGGGACTAGCGGGTCCGCCGCAGATACGCAGTATTTT. It yields the protein CATSRGTSGSAADTQYF.

This clone was detected once. CDR3 nucleotide sequence: TGTGCCAGCAGCTTTAGCGGGGGGCCGTATTCCGAGCAGTACTTC. This encodes CASSFSGGPYSEQYF. The chain couples TRBV7-7 to TRBJ2-7; 10 nucleotides align to TRBD2. With 3 bases clipped from V and 6 bases from J, the junction kept 8 bases outside the gene matches. The CDR3 sequence is 15 residues long. CDR1 and CDR2 from the germline V gene are SSHAT and FNYEAQ (reference sequence).

This clone was recorded only once. The gene calls are TRBV4-3 and TRBJ2-1; 8 bases are shared with TRBD2. Germline loops: CDR1 LGHNA, CDR2 YSLEER. The V gene end was trimmed by 0 bases and the J gene end by 6 bases; junction bases not matched to a gene: 10. The length of the CDR3 is 17 residues. The CDR3 sequence is CASSQEYGWAGGNEQFF. The CDR3 coding sequence is TGCGCCAGCAGCCAAGAATATGGGTGGGCGGGGGGCAATGAGCAGTTCTTC.

This clone was counted a single time. The gene calls are TRBV5-1 and TRBJ1-2; no clear D gene. V lost 0 bases and J 4 bases, leaving 10 bases between the germline ends. This CDR3 has 14 residues. Germline CDR1 reads SGHRS; CDR2 reads YFSETQ. The CDR3 DNA sequence: TGCGCCAGCAGCTTGGATGCCCGGGGCTATGGCTACACCTTC. Residues: CASSLDARGYGYTF.

The chain carries TRBV3-1 (or the pseudogene TRBV3-2) and TRBJ1-2, with D uncertain. The length of the CDR3 is 11 residues. Between the trimmed V and J ends, which lost 1 base and 5 bases, there was a span of 2 bases. CDR1 is LGHDT, CDR2 YNNKEL, per germline (reference sequence). CDR3 residues: CASSQAYGYTF. Here the CDR3 DNA reads TGTGCCAGCAGCCAAGCTTATGGCTACACCTTC.

This rearrangement joins TRBV10-3 to TRBJ1-1, with 10 positions matching TRBD1. There are 14 residues in the CDR3. V lost 7 bases to trimming and J lost 4 bases; unmatched junction nucleotides: 6. Germline V gene lookup returns CDR1 ENHRY and CDR2 SYGVKD. The DNA of the CDR3 is TGTGCCATCACCCCGGACAGGGGGAGCACTGAAGCTTTCTTT. Translating it yields CAITPDRGSTEAFF.

This chain connects TRBV6-5 to TRBJ2-7; 7 bases align to TRBD1. V was pared by 10 bases and J by 4 bases, with 7 bases of the junction left unmatched. The germline CDR1 and CDR2 sequences are MNHEY and SVGAGI. The CDR3 is 12 residues long. The CDR3: CAITGETYEQYF. CDR3 bases: TGTGCCATTACAGGGGAGACATACGAGCAGTACTTC.

This chain uses TRBV4-1 with TRBJ2-3; 9 positions match TRBD2. The CDR3 contains 16 residues. The germline V gene encodes CDR1 MGHRA and CDR2 YSYEKL. Trimming took 3 bases from V and 4 from J; bases not matched to a gene: 8. CDR3 DNA: TGCGCCAGCAGCCAGCCCGCGGGGGGGCCATCAGATACGCAGTATTTT. This translates into CASSQPAGGPSDTQYF.